This T cell receptor beta chain was sequenced for a study of shared clonotypes between healthy human individuals. V dropped 3 bases and J dropped 6 bases, with 8 bases sitting between them. This CDR3 spans 12 amino acids. Germline values: CDR1 MDHEN, CDR2 SYDVKM. Profiled with immunoSEQ multiplex PCR; TCRdb holds only in-frame clones, not every one. The data hold a few hundred thousand clones, with about 74% observed a single time. The sample taken for sequencing was memory CD4+ T cells sorted from blood. Specified subset: CD45RA-negative fraction. The chain employs TRBV28 and TRBJ1-1; no clear D. This TCR was recovered from a man aged 25-45 years in good health. CDR3 residues: CASSFSPAEAFF. In DNA form, the CDR3 reads TGTGCCAGCAGTTTTTCCCCGGCTGAAGCTTTCTTT.